The source of this T cell receptor (beta chain) is a study of OX40 agonist ivuxolimab in advanced cancers. Looking at the study overall: Each patient was given ivuxolimab into a vein every 2 weeks, at 0.01 to 10 mg/kg.

Points from the study as a whole: CD4+ T cells averaged fewer expanded clones than CD8+ T cells. At 0.1 to 3.0 mg/kg and by week 6, CD4+ and CD8+ T cells in the blood had expanded clonally.

Worth noting for this clone: Its antigen is still unknown.

Produced via immunoSEQ multiplex PCR; TCRdb's table is partial and in-frame only. This table holds some 100,000 clones, 80% to 90% found once. Cycle 7 day 1, cycle 4 day 1, and baseline were the timepoints at which blood was sampled. The source was CD4+ or CD8+ T cells sorted from blood, collected in a trial of the OX40 agonist ivuxolimab. This clonotype originated in an adult with an advanced solid tumor such as melanoma, head and neck, liver or kidney cancer.

The CDR3 region has the DNA TGCAGTGCAAGGCCCATGGACAGGGCCACCTTC. Translation gives CSARPMDRATF. The chain has TRBV20-1 and TRBJ1-2; 8 nucleotides line up with TRBD1. Per germline, CDR1 DFQATT and CDR2 SNEGSKA (reference sequence). Trimming took 6 bases from V and 13 from J; bases not matched to a gene: 10. This CDR3 region has 11 residues.